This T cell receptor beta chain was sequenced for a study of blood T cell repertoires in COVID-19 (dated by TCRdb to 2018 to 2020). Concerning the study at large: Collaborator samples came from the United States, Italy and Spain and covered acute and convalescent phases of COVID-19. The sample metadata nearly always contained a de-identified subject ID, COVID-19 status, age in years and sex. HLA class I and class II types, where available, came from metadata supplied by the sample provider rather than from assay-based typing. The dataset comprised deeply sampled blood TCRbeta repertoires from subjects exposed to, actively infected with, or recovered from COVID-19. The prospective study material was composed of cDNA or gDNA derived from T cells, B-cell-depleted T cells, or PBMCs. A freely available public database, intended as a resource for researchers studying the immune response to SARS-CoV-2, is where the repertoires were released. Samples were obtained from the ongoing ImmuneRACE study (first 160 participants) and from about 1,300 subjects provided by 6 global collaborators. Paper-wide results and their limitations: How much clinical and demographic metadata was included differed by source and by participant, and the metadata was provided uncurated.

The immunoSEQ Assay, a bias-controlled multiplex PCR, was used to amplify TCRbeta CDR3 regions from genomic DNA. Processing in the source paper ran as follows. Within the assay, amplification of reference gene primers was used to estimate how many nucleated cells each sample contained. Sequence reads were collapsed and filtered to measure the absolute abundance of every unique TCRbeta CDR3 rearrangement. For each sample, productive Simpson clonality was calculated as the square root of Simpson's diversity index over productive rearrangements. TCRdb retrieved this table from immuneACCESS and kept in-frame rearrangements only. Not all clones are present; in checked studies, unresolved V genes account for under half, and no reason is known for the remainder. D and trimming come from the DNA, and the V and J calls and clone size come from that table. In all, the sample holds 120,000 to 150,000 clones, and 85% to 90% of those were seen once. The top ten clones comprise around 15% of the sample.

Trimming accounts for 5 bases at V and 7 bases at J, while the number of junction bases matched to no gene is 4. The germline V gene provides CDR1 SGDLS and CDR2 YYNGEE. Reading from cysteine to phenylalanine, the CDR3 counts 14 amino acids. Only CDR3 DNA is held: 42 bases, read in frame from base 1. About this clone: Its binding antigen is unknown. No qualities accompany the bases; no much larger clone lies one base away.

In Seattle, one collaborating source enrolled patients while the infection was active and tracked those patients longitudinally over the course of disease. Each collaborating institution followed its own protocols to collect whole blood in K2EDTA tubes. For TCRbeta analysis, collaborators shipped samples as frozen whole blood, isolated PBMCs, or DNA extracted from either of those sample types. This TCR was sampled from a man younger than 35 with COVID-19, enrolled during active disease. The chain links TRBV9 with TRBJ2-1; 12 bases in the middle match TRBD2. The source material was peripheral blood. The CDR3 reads CASSPGLAGNEQFF. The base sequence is TGTGCCAGCAGTCCGGGACTAGCGGGTAATGAGCAGTTCTTC.